A single sample is the source of the 7 T cell receptor beta chains below, sequenced in a study of cytomegalovirus exposure and HLA in healthy donors. Both 60 Vbeta primers and 13 Jbeta primers went into the PCR. Profiling relied on immunoSEQ multiplex PCR, and the TCRdb table lists in-frame clones only, not all of them. The table lists around 140,000 clones, approximately 80% of them singletons. The sequencing sample was made of PBMCs. These receptors were collected from a man in his fifties in good health and CMV-seronegative.

This clone appeared once. J is TRBJ1-2 and V is TRBV2; D ambiguous. With 4 bases removed from V and 2 bases from J, the gap between germline ends came to 20 bases. This CDR3 comprises 17 residues. Germline lookup yields CDR1 SNHLY and CDR2 FYNNEI. This CDR3 is CASSVPLLWRVNYGYTF. Here the CDR3 DNA reads TGTGCCAGCAGTGTCCCTCTGCTGTGGCGGGTAAACTATGGCTACACCTTC.

The chain is built from TRBV5-1 and TRBJ2-6, with D tentatively TRBD2 (5 bases). The CDR3 is 16 amino acids. Germline V gives CDR1 SGHRS, CDR2 YFSETQ. V lost 0 bases and J lost 0, with 7 bases in between. As DNA, the CDR3 is TGCGCCAGCAGCTTGGGAGGGAACTCTGGGGCCAACGTCCTGACTTTC. Its protein product is CASSLGGNSGANVLTF. Drawing the rest from reference TRBV5-1 and TRBJ2-6, the complete variable domain is KAGVTQTPRYLIKTRGQQVTLSCSPISGHRSVSWYQQTPGQGLQFLFEYFSETQRNKGNFPGRFSGRQFSNSRSEMNVSTLELGDSALYLCASSLGGNSGANVLTFGAGSRLTVL.

This clone was detected only a few times. The V gene is TRBV11-2, the J gene TRBJ2-2, with TRBD2 identical over 14 bases. Looked up from germline, CDR1 is SGHAT and CDR2 is FQNNGV. This CDR3 has 18 residues. Unmatched junction bases numbered 7, after V lost 5 bases and J lost 2 bases. CDR3 DNA: TGTGCCAGCAGCCTTGGGACTAGCGGGAGTCCTAACACCGGGGAGCTGTTTTTT. Its translation: CASSLGTSGSPNTGELFF.

This sequence joins TRBV2 and TRBJ1-1, with D possibly matching TRBD1 (6 bases). Trimming removed 6 bases from V and 2 bases from J, with 13 bases in between. Looked up from germline, CDR1 is SNHLY and CDR2 is FYNNEI. The CDR3 runs to 14 residues. Here the CDR3 DNA reads TGTGCCAGCAGACTCGGGACATCTAACACTGAAGCTTTCTTT. Its protein product is CASRLGTSNTEAFF.

The chain has TRBV6-8 and TRBJ1-5; 7 bases line up with TRBD1. CDR1 and CDR2 from the germline V gene are MNHGY and SAAAGT. With 1 base clipped from V and 6 bases from J, the junction kept 6 bases outside the gene matches. The CDR3 totals 15 residues. As DNA, the CDR3 is TGTGCCAGCAGTTACTTGAACAGGGGAAGTCAGCCCCAGCATTTT. Amino acids: CASSYLNRGSQPQHF.

The chain recombines TRBV28 with TRBJ2-5; the D gene is possibly TRBD1 (6 bases). The CDR3 runs to 14 residues. The ends were cut back, 5 bases at V and 5 bases at J, with 15 bases in the middle. From germline, CDR1 is MDHEN and CDR2 SYDVKM. The CDR3 DNA reads TGTGCCAGCAGTGAAGGCGGCCAGGGGGAGACCCAGTACTTC. Its translation: CASSEGGQGETQYF.

This clone was recorded only once. The chain recombines TRBV18 with TRBJ1-1; a possible D gene is TRBD1 (6 bases). The V gene lost 4 bases and the J gene lost 1 base, with 10 bases spanning the gap. The CDR3 extends over 14 amino acids. Germline values: CDR1 KGHSH, CDR2 LQKENI. The CDR3 reads CASSQTGGNTEAFF. The CDR3 DNA is TGTGCCAGCTCACAGACAGGAGGGAACACTGAAGCTTTCTTT.